These 22 T cell receptor beta chains were sequenced from one sample in a study of blood T cell repertoires in COVID-19. Method: immunoSEQ multiplex PCR; TCRdb's copy keeps in-frame clones and lacks some. The sample carries about 280,000 clones, around 92% recorded once. Sequences were obtained from peripheral blood. These receptors all come from a woman between 25 and 40 years old with COVID-19, enrolled during active disease.

The rearrangement joins TRBV3-1 (or the pseudogene TRBV3-2) to TRBJ1-2; 12 bases align to TRBD1. CDR3 length equals 15 residues. The V gene end was trimmed by 8 bases and the J gene end by 8 bases; junction bases not matched to a gene: 12. In germline, CDR1 is LGHDT, CDR2 YNNKEL (reference sequence). For the CDR3, the DNA is TGTGCCAGCCTCGATTCGGGACAGGGGGCGCCCGGCTACACCTTC. It yields the protein CASLDSGQGAPGYTF.

The rearrangement links TRBV2 to TRBJ1-2; TRBD1 is a possible D gene (5 bases). V lost 7 bases and J 8 bases, leaving 29 bases between the germline ends. Germline V gene sequence: CDR1 SNHLY, CDR2 FYNNEI. The CDR3 consists of 17 residues. The CDR3 sequence: CASKPRGSNFGVGGYTF. The CDR3, as DNA: TGTGCCAGCAAGCCAAGGGGCAGCAATTTTGGTGTTGGGGGCTACACCTTC. The entire variable domain, with the rest obtained from reference TRBV2 and TRBJ1-2, is as follows: EPEVTQTPSHQVTQMGQEVILRCVPISNHLYFYWYRQILGQKVEFLVSFYNNEISEKSEIFDDQFSVERPDGSNFTLKIRSTKLEDSAMYFCASKPRGSNFGVGGYTFGSGTRLTVV.

The chain employs TRBV25-1 and TRBJ1-2; the D gene is possibly TRBD1 (5 bases). V was trimmed by 1 base and J by 0 bases, leaving 15 bases between them. Germline values: CDR1 MGHDK, CDR2 SYGVNS. This CDR3 is 17 amino acids long. The CDR3 DNA reads as TGTGCCAGCAGTGAATGTAGGTGGAGGGGAGCTAACTATGGCTACACCTTC. It codes for CASSECRWRGANYGYTF.

The chain links TRBV27 to TRBJ2-1; 8 nucleotides line up with TRBD2. From germline, CDR1 is MNHEY and CDR2 SMNVEV (reference sequence). J was trimmed by 9 bases and V by 2 bases; bases with no gene match: 9. This CDR3 has 15 residues. The CDR3 bases are TGTGCCAGCAGTTTAGATCTCGGGGGGGCAGGTGAGCAGTTCTTC. Residues: CASSLDLGGAGEQFF.

V and J are TRBV6-5 and TRBJ1-5; 7 bases are shared with TRBD1. Germline-derived CDR1 and CDR2 are MNHEY and SVGAGI. Trimming at V came to 10 bases and at J to 4 bases, leaving 7 bases not matched to a gene. This CDR3 is built from 13 residues. Here the CDR3 reads CATQVQGNQPQHF. The CDR3 DNA is TGTGCCACCCAGGTACAGGGGAATCAGCCCCAGCATTTT.

This chain uses TRBV6-5 with TRBJ2-7; no definite D call. Germline CDR1 reads MNHEY; CDR2 reads SVGAGI. The length of the CDR3 is 13 residues. V lost 6 bases, J lost 2 bases, and 11 bases lay in between. In nucleotides, the CDR3 is TGTGCCAGCAGGAACAGAGAACCCTACGAGCAGTACTTC. It codes for CASRNREPYEQYF.

The chain couples TRBV7-9 to TRBJ1-2; TRBD1 matches at 10 bases. Trimming took 1 base from V and 7 from J; bases not matched to a gene: 6. Germline V gene sequence: CDR1 SEHNR, CDR2 FQNEAQ (reference sequence). CDR3 length: 15 residues. This CDR3 reads CASSLGTGGGGGYTF. DNA of the CDR3: TGTGCCAGCAGCTTAGGGACAGGGGGAGGCGGTGGCTACACCTTC.

The chain employs TRBV5-4 and TRBJ2-1; tentative D call: TRBD1 (6 bases). CDR3 length: 14 amino acids. V was clipped by 2 bases and J by 9 bases, with 15 bases between them. Per germline, CDR1 SGHNT and CDR2 YYREEE (reference sequence). The CDR3 protein is CASSFPSQGSEQFF. CDR3 coding DNA: TGTGCCAGCAGCTTCCCTTCTCAGGGGAGTGAGCAGTTCTTC. Filled out from reference TRBV5-4 and TRBJ2-1, the complete variable domain reads ETGVTQSPTHLIKTRGQQVTLRCSSQSGHNTVSWYQQALGQGPQFIFQYYREEENGRGNFPPRFSGLQFPNYSSELNVNALELDDSALYLCASSFPSQGSEQFFGPGTRLTVL.

In this sample, this clone turned up a few times. The chain recombines TRBV10-3 with TRBJ1-6, with 7 positions matching TRBD1. The CDR3 spans 15 residues. With 10 bases clipped from V and 6 bases from J, the junction kept 12 bases outside the gene matches. The germline V gene has CDR1 ENHRY and CDR2 SYGVKD. In DNA, the CDR3 is TGTGCCACCCGAAGACAGGGAGGACGTAATTCACCCCTCCACTTT. Translation gives CATRRQGGRNSPLHF.

A note on this clone: This same CDR3 is encoded by further DNA sequences in the sample. This chain connects TRBV18 to TRBJ1-1, with 8 nucleotides matching TRBD1. Germline assignment: CDR1 KGHSH and CDR2 LQKENI. V dropped 3 bases and J dropped 1; count of bases not matched to a gene: 1. The length of the CDR3 is 14 residues. The CDR3 region has the DNA TGTGCCAGCTCACCCACAGGGGGGAACACTGAAGCTTTCTTT. Translated, it gives CASSPTGGNTEAFF.

This chain uses TRBV15 with TRBJ1-2; 9 nucleotides match TRBD1. The CDR3 is 15 amino acids. Germline V gene sequence: CDR1 LNHNV, CDR2 YYDKDF (reference sequence). V lost 0 bases and J lost 4; bases outside the gene matches: 3. The CDR3 sequence is CATSRDRQGGYGYTF. For the CDR3, the DNA is TGTGCCACCAGCAGAGATCGACAGGGGGGCTATGGCTACACCTTC.

The chain has TRBV2 and TRBJ1-1; the D gene is possibly TRBD1 (6 bases). Between the trimmed V and J ends, which lost 4 bases and 1 base, there was a span of 13 bases. This CDR3 has 15 residues. CDR1 SNHLY and CDR2 FYNNEI come from the germline V gene. The CDR3, as DNA: TGTGCCAGCAGTGCCCGGACAGCGGCGAACACTGAAGCTTTCTTT. Its translation: CASSARTAANTEAFF.

The CDR3 sequence: CASSQATPGLVSEQFF. CDR3 DNA: TGCGCCAGCAGCCAAGCAACTCCGGGACTAGTCTCTGAGCAGTTCTTC. This chain links TRBV4-1 with TRBJ2-1; 8 bases align to TRBD2. In germline, CDR1 is MGHRA, CDR2 YSYEKL. Germline trimming cut 1 base from V and 9 bases from J; bases unmatched to any gene: 11. The CDR3 contains 16 residues.

This chain joins TRBV5-6 and TRBJ2-7; 8 bases fit TRBD1. Looked up from germline, CDR1 is SGHDT and CDR2 is YYEEEE. CDR3 length: 16 residues. Trimming took 2 bases from V and 3 from J; bases not matched to a gene: 10. The CDR3 bases are TGTGCCAGCAGCTTACGAACATTAGGACAGGGCTACGAGCAGTACTTC. Translating gives CASSLRTLGQGYEQYF.

This chain links TRBV4-1 with TRBJ1-2; the D gene is possibly TRBD1 (5 bases). Germline V lookup: CDR1 MGHRA, CDR2 YSYEKL. Deletions cut 4 bases from V and 3 bases from J, with 15 bases between. The CDR3 sequence is 15 residues long. CDR3 in amino acids: CASSLDRVSDYGYTF. In DNA, the CDR3 is TGCGCCAGCAGCCTCGACAGAGTTTCTGACTATGGCTACACCTTC.

V and J are TRBV19 and TRBJ2-1, with TRBD2 identical over 13 bases. The ends lost 7 bases at V and 4 bases at J; junction bases unmatched: 10. The CDR3 runs to 17 residues. CDR1 is LNHDA, CDR2 SQIVND, per germline (reference sequence). CDR3 residues: CASTALLAGGTYNEQFF. The CDR3 bases are TGTGCCAGTACCGCGCTACTAGCGGGGGGGACATACAATGAGCAGTTCTTC.

This chain connects TRBV4-1 to TRBJ1-5; a possible D gene is TRBD1 (6 bases). Trimming shortened V by 1 base and J by 7 bases, and 11 bases separated the two germline ends. Germline CDR1 and CDR2: MGHRA and YSYEKL. The CDR3 consists of 14 residues. In nucleotides, the CDR3 is TGCGCCAGCAGCCAAGGGGGGCGGGGGCAGCCCCAGCATTTT. This encodes CASSQGGRGQPQHF.

V gene TRBV5-4 combines with J gene TRBJ1-2, with D hard to call. CDR1 and CDR2 (germline): SGHNT, YYREEE (reference sequence). This CDR3 is built from 13 residues. Trimming took 5 bases from V and 8 from J, leaving 16 bases between them. CDR3 sequence reads: CASSRGQDGGYTF. The DNA of the CDR3 is TGTGCCAGCAGTCGCGGGCAGGATGGGGGCTACACCTTC.

The chain recombines TRBV2 with TRBJ1-6, with 7 nucleotides matching TRBD1. Unmatched junction bases numbered 5, after V lost 2 bases and J lost 7 bases. The germline gives CDR1 SNHLY, CDR2 FYNNEI. The length of the CDR3 is 15 residues. CDR3 nucleotides: TGTGCCAGCAGTGAAACAGGGGTCTGGAATTCACCCCTCCACTTT. Protein: CASSETGVWNSPLHF.

This clone was counted a single time. The chain couples TRBV6-5 to TRBJ2-7, with TRBD1 as a possible D gene (6 bases). The CDR3 extends over 13 amino acids. The V and J ends lost 6 bases and 5 bases respectively, with 14 bases between them. Germline loops: CDR1 MNHEY, CDR2 SVGAGI. CDR3 nucleotide sequence: TGTGCCAGCAGGCGACTACAGGGTAACGAGCAGTACTTC. Translated: CASRRLQGNEQYF.

This rearrangement joins TRBV20-1 to TRBJ2-1; 8 bases line up with TRBD1. CDR1 and CDR2 from the germline V gene are DFQATT and SNEGSKA (reference sequence). The CDR3 sequence is 15 residues long. J was trimmed by 0 bases and V by 3 bases; bases with no gene match: 4. As DNA, the CDR3 is TGCAGTGCTAGTGGGGACAGGAGCTCCTACAATGAGCAGTTCTTC. Translated, it gives CSASGDRSSYNEQFF.

The chain carries TRBV30 and TRBJ2-5; D not resolved. The V gene's germline CDR1 is GTSNPN and CDR2 SVGIG (reference sequence). With 0 bases removed from V and 4 bases from J, the gap between germline ends came to 6 bases. This CDR3 spans 12 amino acids. DNA of the CDR3: TGTGCCTGGAGTGTACTTCTAGAGACCCAGTACTTC. Translated: CAWSVLLETQYF.